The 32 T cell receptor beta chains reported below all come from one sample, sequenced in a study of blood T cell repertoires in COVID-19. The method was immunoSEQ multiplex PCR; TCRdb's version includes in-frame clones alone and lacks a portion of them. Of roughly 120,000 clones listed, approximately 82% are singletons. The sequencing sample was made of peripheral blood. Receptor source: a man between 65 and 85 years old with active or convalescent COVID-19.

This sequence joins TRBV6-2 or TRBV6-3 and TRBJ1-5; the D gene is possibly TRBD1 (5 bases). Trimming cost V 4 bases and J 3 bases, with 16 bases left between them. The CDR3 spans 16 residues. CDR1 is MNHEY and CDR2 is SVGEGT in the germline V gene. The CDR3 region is CASSLGSRDYNQPQHF. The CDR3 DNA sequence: TGTGCCAGCAGTTTGGGATCCCGGGACTACAATCAGCCCCAGCATTTT.

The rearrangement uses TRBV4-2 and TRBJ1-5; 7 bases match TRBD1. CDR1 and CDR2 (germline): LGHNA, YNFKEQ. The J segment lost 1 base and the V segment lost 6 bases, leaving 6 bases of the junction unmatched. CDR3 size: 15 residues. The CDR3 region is CASSRDSGSNQPQHF. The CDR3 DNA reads TGTGCCAGCAGTAGGGACAGTGGAAGCAATCAGCCCCAGCATTTT.

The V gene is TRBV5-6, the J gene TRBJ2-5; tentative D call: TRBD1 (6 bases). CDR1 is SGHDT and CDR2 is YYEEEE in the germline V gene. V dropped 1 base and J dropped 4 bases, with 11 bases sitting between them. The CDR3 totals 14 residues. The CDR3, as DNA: TGTGCCAGCAGCTTGTCTCAGGGGCTAGAGACCCAGTACTTC. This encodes CASSLSQGLETQYF.

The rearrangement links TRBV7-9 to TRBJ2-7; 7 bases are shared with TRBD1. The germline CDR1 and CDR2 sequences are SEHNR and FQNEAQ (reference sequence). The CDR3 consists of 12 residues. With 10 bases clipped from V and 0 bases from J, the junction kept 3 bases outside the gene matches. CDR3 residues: CATGDSSYEQYF. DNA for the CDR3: TGTGCCACCGGGGACAGCTCCTACGAGCAGTACTTC.

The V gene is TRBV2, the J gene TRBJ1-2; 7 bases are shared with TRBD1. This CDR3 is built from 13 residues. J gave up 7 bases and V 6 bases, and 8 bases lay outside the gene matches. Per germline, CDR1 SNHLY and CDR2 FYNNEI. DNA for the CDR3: TGTGCCAGCAGGGATACAGGGGACTTTGGCTACACCTTC. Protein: CASRDTGDFGYTF.

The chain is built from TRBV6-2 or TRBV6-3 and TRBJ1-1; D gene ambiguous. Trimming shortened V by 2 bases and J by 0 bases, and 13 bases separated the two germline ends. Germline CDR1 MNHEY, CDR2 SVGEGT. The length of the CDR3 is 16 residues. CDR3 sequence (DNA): TGTGCCAGCAGTTACCCGACAACGGTACTGAACACTGAAGCTTTCTTT. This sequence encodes CASSYPTTVLNTEAFF.

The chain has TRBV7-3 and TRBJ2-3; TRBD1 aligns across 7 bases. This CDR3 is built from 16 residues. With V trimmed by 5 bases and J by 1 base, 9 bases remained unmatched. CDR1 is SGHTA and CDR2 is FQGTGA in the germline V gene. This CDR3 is CASSGDRVRGTDTQYF. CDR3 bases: TGTGCCAGCAGCGGCGACAGGGTTCGGGGCACAGATACGCAGTATTTT. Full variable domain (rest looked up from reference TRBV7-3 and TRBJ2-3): GAGVSQTPSNKVTEKGKYVELRCDPISGHTALYWYRQSLGQGPEFLIYFQGTGAADDSGLPNDRFFAVRPEGSVSTLKIQRTERGDSAVYLCASSGDRVRGTDTQYFGPGTRLTVL.

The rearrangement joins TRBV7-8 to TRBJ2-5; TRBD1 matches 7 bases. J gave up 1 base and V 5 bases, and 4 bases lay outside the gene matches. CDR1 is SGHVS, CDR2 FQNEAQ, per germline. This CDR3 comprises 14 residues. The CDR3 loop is CASSNTGVQETQYF. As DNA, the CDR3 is TGTGCCAGCAGCAATACAGGGGTCCAAGAGACCCAGTACTTC.

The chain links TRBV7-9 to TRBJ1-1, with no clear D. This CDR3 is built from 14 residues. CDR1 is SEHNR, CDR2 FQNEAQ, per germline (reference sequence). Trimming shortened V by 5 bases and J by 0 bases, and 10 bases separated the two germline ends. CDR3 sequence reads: CASSGTTLNTEAFF. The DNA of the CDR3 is TGTGCCAGCAGCGGTACCACATTGAACACTGAAGCTTTCTTT.

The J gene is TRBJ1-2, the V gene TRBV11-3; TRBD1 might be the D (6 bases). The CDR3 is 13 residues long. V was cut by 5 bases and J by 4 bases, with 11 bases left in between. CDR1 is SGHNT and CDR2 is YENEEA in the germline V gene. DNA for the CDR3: TGTGCCAGCAGCCCTACAGGGTCCTATGGCTACACCTTC. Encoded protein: CASSPTGSYGYTF.

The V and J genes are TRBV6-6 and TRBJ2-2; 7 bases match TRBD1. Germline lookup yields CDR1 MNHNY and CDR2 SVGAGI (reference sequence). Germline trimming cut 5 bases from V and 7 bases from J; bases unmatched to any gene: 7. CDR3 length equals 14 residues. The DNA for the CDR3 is TGTGCCAGCAGTATCACAGGGGCTGGCGGGGAGCTGTTTTTT. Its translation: CASSITGAGGELFF.

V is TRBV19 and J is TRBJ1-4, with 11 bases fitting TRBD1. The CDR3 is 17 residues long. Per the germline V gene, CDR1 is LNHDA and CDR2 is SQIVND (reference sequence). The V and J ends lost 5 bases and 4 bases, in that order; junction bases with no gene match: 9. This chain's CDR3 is CASSPRTGGVGNEKLFF. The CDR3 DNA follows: TGTGCCAGTAGTCCCCGGACAGGGGGCGTGGGTAATGAAAAACTGTTTTTT.

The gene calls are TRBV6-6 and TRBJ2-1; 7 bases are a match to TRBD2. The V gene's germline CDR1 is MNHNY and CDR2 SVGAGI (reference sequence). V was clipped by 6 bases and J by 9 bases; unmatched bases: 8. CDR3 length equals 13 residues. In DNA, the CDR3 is TGTGCCAGCAGCCCGGTCTCGGGAGGTGAGCAGTTCTTC. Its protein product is CASSPVSGGEQFF.

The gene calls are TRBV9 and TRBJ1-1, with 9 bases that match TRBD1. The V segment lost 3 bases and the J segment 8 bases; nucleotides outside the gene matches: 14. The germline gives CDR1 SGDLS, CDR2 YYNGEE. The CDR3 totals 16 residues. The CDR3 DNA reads TGTGCCAGCAGCGCCCCCGGGACAGGGAAAAATCAAGAAGCTTTCTTT. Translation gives CASSAPGTGKNQEAFF.

The DNA for the CDR3 is TGTGCCATCAGTGACACTAGCGGGATCGGGGAGACCCAGTACTTC. The encoded protein is CAISDTSGIGETQYF. V and J are TRBV10-3 and TRBJ2-5; 10 bases fit TRBD2. This CDR3 has 15 amino acids. V trimming: 3 bases; J trimming: 5 bases; junction bases outside the gene matches: 6. Germline CDR1 ENHRY, CDR2 SYGVKD.

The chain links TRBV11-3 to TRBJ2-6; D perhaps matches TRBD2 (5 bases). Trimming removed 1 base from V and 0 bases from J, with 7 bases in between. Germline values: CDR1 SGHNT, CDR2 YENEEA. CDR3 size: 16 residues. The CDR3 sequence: CASSLAGSSGANVLTF. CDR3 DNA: TGTGCCAGCAGCTTAGCGGGGAGCTCTGGGGCCAACGTCCTGACTTTC. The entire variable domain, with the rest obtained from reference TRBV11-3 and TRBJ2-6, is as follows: EAGVVQSPRYKIIEKKQPVAFWCNPISGHNTLYWYLQNLGQGPELLIRYENEEAVDDSQLPKDRFSAERLKGVDSTLKIQPAELGDSAVYLCASSLAGSSGANVLTFGAGSRLTVL.

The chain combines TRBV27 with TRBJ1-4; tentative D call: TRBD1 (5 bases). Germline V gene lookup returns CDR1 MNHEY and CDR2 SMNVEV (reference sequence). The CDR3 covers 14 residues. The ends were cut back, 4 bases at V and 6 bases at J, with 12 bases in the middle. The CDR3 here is CASSSQGLYEKLFF. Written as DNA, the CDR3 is TGTGCCAGCAGTTCCCAGGGTTTGTATGAAAAACTGTTTTTT.

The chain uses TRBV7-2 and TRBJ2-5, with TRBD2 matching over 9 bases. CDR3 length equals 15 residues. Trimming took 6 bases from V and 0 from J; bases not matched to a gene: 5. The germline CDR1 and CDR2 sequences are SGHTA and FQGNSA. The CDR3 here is CASSQTSGNQETQYF. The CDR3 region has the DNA TGTGCCAGCAGTCAGACTAGCGGAAACCAAGAGACCCAGTACTTC.

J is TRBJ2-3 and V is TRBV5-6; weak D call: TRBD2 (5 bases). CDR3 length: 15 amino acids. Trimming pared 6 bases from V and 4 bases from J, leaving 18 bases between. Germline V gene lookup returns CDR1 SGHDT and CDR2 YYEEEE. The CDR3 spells CASILRGFQADTQYF. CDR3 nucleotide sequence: TGTGCCAGCATCCTTCGGGGTTTTCAAGCAGATACGCAGTATTTT.

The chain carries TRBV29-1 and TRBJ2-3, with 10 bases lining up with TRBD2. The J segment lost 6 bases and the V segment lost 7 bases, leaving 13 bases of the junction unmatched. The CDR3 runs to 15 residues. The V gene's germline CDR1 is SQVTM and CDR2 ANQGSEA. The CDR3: CSERGLADLRDTQYF. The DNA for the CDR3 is TGCAGCGAAAGAGGACTAGCGGACCTTCGGGATACGCAGTATTTT.

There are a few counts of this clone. The CDR3 DNA follows: TGTGCCTGGAGTGTCATTCTAACCGGGGAGCTGTTTTTT. Protein: CAWSVILTGELFF. The genes are TRBV30 and TRBJ2-2, with D uncertain. Looked up from germline, CDR1 is GTSNPN and CDR2 is SVGIG (reference sequence). Trimming took off 0 bases at V and 5 bases at J, with 7 bases between the two ends. The CDR3 is 13 amino acids.

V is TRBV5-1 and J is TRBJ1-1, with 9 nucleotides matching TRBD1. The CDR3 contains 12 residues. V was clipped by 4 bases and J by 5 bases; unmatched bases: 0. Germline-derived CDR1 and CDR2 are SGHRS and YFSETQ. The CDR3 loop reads CASSGQGTEAFF. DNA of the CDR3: TGCGCCAGCAGCGGACAGGGGACTGAAGCTTTCTTT.

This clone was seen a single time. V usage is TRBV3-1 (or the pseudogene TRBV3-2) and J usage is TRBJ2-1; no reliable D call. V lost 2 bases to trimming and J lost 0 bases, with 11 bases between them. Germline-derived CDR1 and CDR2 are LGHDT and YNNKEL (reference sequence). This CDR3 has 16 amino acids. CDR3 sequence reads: CASSQPTASSYNEQFF. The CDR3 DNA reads TGTGCCAGCAGCCAACCGACGGCTAGCTCCTACAATGAGCAGTTCTTC.

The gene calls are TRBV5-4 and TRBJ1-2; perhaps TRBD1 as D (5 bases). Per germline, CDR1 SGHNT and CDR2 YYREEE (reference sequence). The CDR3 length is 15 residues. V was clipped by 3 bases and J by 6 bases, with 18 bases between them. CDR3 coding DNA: TGTGCCAGCAGCTCCGTTATGGGGGGGAGTGATGGCTACACCTTC. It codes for CASSSVMGGSDGYTF.

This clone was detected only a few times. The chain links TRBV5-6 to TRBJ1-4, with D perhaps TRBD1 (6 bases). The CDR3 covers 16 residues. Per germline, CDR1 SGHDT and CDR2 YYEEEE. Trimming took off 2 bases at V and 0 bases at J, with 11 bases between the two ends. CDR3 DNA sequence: TGTGCCAGCAGCTTCGGACAGCATGCAACTAATGAAAAACTGTTTTTT. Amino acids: CASSFGQHATNEKLFF.

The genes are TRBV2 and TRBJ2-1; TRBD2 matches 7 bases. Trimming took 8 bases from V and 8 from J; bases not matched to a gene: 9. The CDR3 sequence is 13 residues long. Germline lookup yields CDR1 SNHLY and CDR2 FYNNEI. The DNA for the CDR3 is TGTGCCAGCTCGGGCGGGAGCGGCTATGAGCAGTTCTTC. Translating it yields CASSGGSGYEQFF.

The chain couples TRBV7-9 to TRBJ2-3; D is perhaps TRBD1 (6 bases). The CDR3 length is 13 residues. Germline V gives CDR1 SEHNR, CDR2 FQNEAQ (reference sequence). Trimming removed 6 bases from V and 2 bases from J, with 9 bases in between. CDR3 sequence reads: CASRRTDTDTQYF. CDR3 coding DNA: TGTGCCAGCAGGCGGACAGACACAGATACGCAGTATTTT.

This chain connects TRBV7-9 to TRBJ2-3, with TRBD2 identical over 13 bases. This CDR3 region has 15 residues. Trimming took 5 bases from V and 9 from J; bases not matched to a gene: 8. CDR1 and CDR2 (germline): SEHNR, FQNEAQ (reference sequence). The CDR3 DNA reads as TGTGCCAGCAGCCTAACTAGCGGGGGGGGCCAAACGCAGTATTTT. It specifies CASSLTSGGGQTQYF.

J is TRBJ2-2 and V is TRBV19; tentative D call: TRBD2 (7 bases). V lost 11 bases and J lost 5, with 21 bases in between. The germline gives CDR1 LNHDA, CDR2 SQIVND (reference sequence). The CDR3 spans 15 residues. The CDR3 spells CAPDEGGSDTGELFF. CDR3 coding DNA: TGTGCCCCCGACGAGGGGGGGTCCGATACCGGGGAGCTGTTTTTT.

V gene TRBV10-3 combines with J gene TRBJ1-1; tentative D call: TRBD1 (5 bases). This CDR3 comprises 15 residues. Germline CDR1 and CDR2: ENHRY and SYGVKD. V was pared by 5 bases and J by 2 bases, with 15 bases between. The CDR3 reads CAISYSTDSNTEAFF. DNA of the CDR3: TGTGCCATCAGTTACTCGACAGACTCAAACACTGAAGCTTTCTTT.

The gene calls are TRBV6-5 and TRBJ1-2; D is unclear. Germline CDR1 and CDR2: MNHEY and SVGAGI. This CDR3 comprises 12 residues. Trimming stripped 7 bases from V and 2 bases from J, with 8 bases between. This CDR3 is CASNALNYGYTF. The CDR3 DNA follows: TGTGCCAGCAATGCACTGAACTATGGCTACACCTTC.

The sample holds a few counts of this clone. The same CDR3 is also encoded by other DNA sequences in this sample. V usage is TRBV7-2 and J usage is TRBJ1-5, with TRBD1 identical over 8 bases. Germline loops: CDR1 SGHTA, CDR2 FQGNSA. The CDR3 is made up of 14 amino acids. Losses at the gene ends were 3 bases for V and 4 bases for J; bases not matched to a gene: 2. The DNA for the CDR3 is TGTGCCAGCAGCTTGGGGACAGGTAATCAGCCCCAGCATTTT. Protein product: CASSLGTGNQPQHF.